These 30 T cell receptor beta chains share one sample of origin, sequenced in a study of CD8+ T cells in alopecia areata (dated by TCRdb to 2017 to 2018). The library was prepared using the immunoSEQ multiplex PCR assay. RNA was extracted from all samples and reverse transcribed into cDNA, which served as template for TCR sequencing. TCRdb stores this immuneACCESS table with in-frame sequences only. Part of the clones is absent; in the studies checked, under half of the shortfall reflects unresolved V genes, and no reason is known for the rest. Counted in this sample were about 260,000 clones; 60% of them appeared once. The top ten clonotypes cover 0.75% to 0.95% of the sample. The sample's treatment or condition label, decoded: oral pan-JAK inhibitor, 5-10 mg twice daily. Specimen: CD4+ T cells sorted from blood, collected around week 54, from a patient treated with tofacitinib. The receptors were gathered from a human donor with alopecia areata.

This chain uses TRBV27 with TRBJ2-5; D is undetermined. The germline V gene encodes CDR1 MNHEY and CDR2 SMNVEV (reference sequence). Trimming left V 3 bases short and J 3 bases short, with 8 bases between. The CDR3 has 13 residues. The CDR3: CASSLPSEETQYF. CDR3 coding DNA: TGTGCCAGCAGTTTGCCCTCGGAAGAGACCCAGTACTTC.

V and J are TRBV11-2 and TRBJ2-1, with unresolved D. Per germline, CDR1 SGHAT and CDR2 FQNNGV. The CDR3 extends over 11 amino acids. V was shortened by 3 bases and J by 7 bases, with 4 bases between the two germline ends. The CDR3 DNA reads as TGTGCCAGCAGCTTCGGTAATGAGCAGTTCTTC. Amino acid sequence: CASSFGNEQFF.

The sample holds one count of this clone. The V and J genes are TRBV29-1 and TRBJ2-7; possible D gene TRBD1, 6 bases. Germline V gives CDR1 SQVTM, CDR2 ANQGSEA. The CDR3 is 12 residues long. V gave up 7 bases and J gave up 7 bases, with 17 bases separating them. The CDR3 sequence: CSAQGQGQEQYF. The CDR3 DNA follows: TGCAGCGCACAGGGTCAGGGGCAGGAGCAGTACTTC.

CDR3 sequence: CSVAGTGAEQPQHF. The CDR3 DNA sequence: TGCAGCGTTGCCGGGACAGGGGCAGAACAGCCCCAGCATTTT. The V call is TRBV29-1, the J call TRBJ1-5; 10 bases are shared with TRBD1. Germline loops: CDR1 SQVTM, CDR2 ANQGSEA. V trimming: 4 bases; J trimming: 7 bases; junction bases outside the gene matches: 7. The CDR3 is 14 amino acids.

The rearrangement joins TRBV30 to TRBJ2-1; TRBD2 agrees at 12 bases. The junction had 9 bases not matched to a gene; V was cut back by 6 bases and J by 0 bases. CDR1 is GTSNPN, CDR2 SVGIG, per germline (reference sequence). CDR3 length: 17 amino acids. CDR3: CACQTSGGPSSYNEQFF. CDR3 coding DNA: TGTGCCTGTCAGACTAGCGGGGGTCCCAGCTCCTACAATGAGCAGTTCTTC.

This chain joins TRBV29-1 and TRBJ2-1; 9 bases fit TRBD1. This CDR3 region has 14 residues. V lost 4 bases and J lost 8; bases outside the gene matches: 9. Per the germline V gene, CDR1 is SQVTM and CDR2 is ANQGSEA. This chain's CDR3 is CSVGTGAPGDEQFF. For the CDR3, the DNA is TGCAGCGTTGGGACAGGGGCGCCCGGCGATGAGCAGTTCTTC.

There are a few counts of this clone. This chain uses TRBV4-1 with TRBJ2-4; possibly TRBD2 for D (6 bases). The CDR3 has 17 amino acids. Germline lookup yields CDR1 MGHRA and CDR2 YSYEKL. The V gene lost 1 base and the J gene lost 6 bases, with 19 bases spanning the gap. CDR3 DNA sequence: TGCGCCAGCAGCCAAGGGGTAGCGGAAGACTTCGGAAACATTCAGTACTTC. Its translation is CASSQGVAEDFGNIQYF.

The chain combines TRBV9 with TRBJ2-1; TRBD2 matches 7 bases. The germline V gene encodes CDR1 SGDLS and CDR2 YYNGEE. Losses at the gene ends were 0 bases for V and 4 bases for J; bases not matched to a gene: 4. CDR3 size: 15 residues. CDR3 DNA: TGTGCCAGCAGCGTAGCCGCGGGGGTGTACAATGAGCAGTTCTTC. Amino acid sequence: CASSVAAGVYNEQFF.

With respect to this clone: Its ends do not fully match the called genes, so a read error is possible. The same CDR3 can be traced to other DNA sequences in this sample. This chain links TRBV11-2 with TRBJ1-1, with unresolved D. The CDR3 length is 13 residues. Germline V gives CDR1 SGHAT, CDR2 FQNNGV. The CDR3 DNA follows: TGTGCCAGCAGCTTAGATCGAGGCACTGAGGCTTTCTTT. The encoded protein is CASSLDRGTEAFF.

V is TRBV29-1 and J is TRBJ2-1; 7 bases fit TRBD1. V lost 5 bases and J lost 0; bases outside the gene matches: 1. The CDR3 has 13 amino acids. CDR1 is SQVTM, CDR2 ANQGSEA, per germline. The chain's CDR3 is CSVRQGSYNEQFF. In nucleotides, the CDR3 is TGCAGCGTTAGACAGGGCTCCTACAATGAGCAGTTCTTC.

The rearrangement joins TRBV6-5 to TRBJ2-7; 7 bases fit TRBD1. The CDR3 spans 15 residues. The V segment lost 2 bases and the J segment 0 bases; nucleotides outside the gene matches: 4. CDR1 is MNHEY, CDR2 SVGAGI, per germline. CDR3 DNA sequence: TGTGCCAGCAGTTACGAATGGACAGGCTCCTACGAGCAGTACTTC. It yields the protein CASSYEWTGSYEQYF.

J is TRBJ1-3 and V is TRBV30; no reliable D call. V was trimmed by 1 base and J by 1 base, leaving 2 bases between them. From germline, CDR1 is GTSNPN and CDR2 SVGIG (reference sequence). CDR3 size: 12 residues. Here the CDR3 DNA reads TGTGCCTGGAGTGGGTCTGGAAACACCATATATTTT. Amino acids: CAWSGSGNTIYF. The full variable domain, completed using reference TRBV30 and TRBJ1-3, is SQTIHQWPATLVQPVGSPLSLECTVEGTSNPNLYWYRQAAGRGLQLLFYSVGIGQISSEVPQNLSASRPQDRQFILSSKKLLLSDSGFYLCAWSGSGNTIYFGEGSWLTVV.

The gene calls are TRBV4-2 and TRBJ2-7; D gene uncertain. Trimming took off 0 bases at V and 3 bases at J, with 6 bases between the two ends. Germline V gives CDR1 LGHNA, CDR2 YNFKEQ. The CDR3 runs to 13 residues. In DNA form, the CDR3 reads TGTGCCAGCAGCCAAGAGGGGAACTACGAGCAGTACTTC. It specifies CASSQEGNYEQYF.

The sample holds a few counts of this clone. The chain couples TRBV10-3 to TRBJ1-2; no firm D call. Trimming cost V 2 bases and J 2 bases, with 6 bases left between them. The CDR3 extends over 13 amino acids. Per the germline V gene, CDR1 is ENHRY and CDR2 is SYGVKD. The CDR3 region is CAISELKNYGYTF. The CDR3 nucleotides read TGTGCCATCAGTGAGCTCAAGAACTATGGCTACACCTTC.

This chain joins TRBV18 and TRBJ2-7; D gene ambiguous. Trimming took 2 bases from V and 5 from J, leaving 16 bases between them. Looked up from germline, CDR1 is KGHSH and CDR2 is LQKENI. The CDR3 totals 15 residues. As DNA, the CDR3 is TGTGCCAGCTCACCAGAGATTCCGAGGCCCGACGAGCAGTACTTC. It yields the protein CASSPEIPRPDEQYF.

The V and J genes are TRBV7-3 and TRBJ2-3, with TRBD2 matching over 8 bases. The CDR3 covers 14 residues. The junction had 4 bases not matched to a gene; V was cut back by 4 bases and J by 4 bases. Germline CDR1 reads SGHTA; CDR2 reads FQGTGA. CDR3 in amino acids: CASSSGTSPDTQYF. The CDR3 DNA follows: TGTGCCAGCAGCTCCGGGACTAGTCCAGATACGCAGTATTTT.

The rearrangement uses TRBV6-1 and TRBJ1-1; maybe TRBD1 (5 bases). CDR1 and CDR2 from the germline V gene are MNHNS and SASEGT. Trimming took 6 bases from V and 5 from J, leaving 7 bases between them. The CDR3 runs 11 residues. For the CDR3, the DNA is TGTGCCAGCAGGAGGACAACTGAAGCTTTCTTT. Translation gives CASRRTTEAFF.

The rearrangement uses TRBV4-2 and TRBJ1-6; D is unclear. Germline V gene data show CDR1 as LGHNA and CDR2 as YNFKEQ. CDR3 length equals 16 residues. The V end lost 0 bases, the J end lost 1 base, and 7 bases lay between the germline ends. The CDR3 DNA sequence: TGTGCCAGCAGCCAAGATGAGGGATCCTATAATTCACCCCTCCACTTT. Amino acids: CASSQDEGSYNSPLHF.

This chain links TRBV5-1 with TRBJ2-5; 8 nucleotides agree with TRBD2. CDR1 is SGHRS, CDR2 YFSETQ, per germline. The CDR3 sequence is 16 residues long. The V gene end was trimmed by 0 bases and the J gene end by 5 bases; junction bases not matched to a gene: 9. The CDR3: CASSLGGLGWLETQYF. The DNA of the CDR3 is TGCGCCAGCAGCTTGGGGGGACTAGGATGGTTGGAGACCCAGTACTTC.

The chain is built from TRBV2 and TRBJ1-2; D unresolved. CDR3 size: 11 residues. V was shortened by 5 bases and J by 6 bases, with 7 bases between the two germline ends. Germline V gives CDR1 SNHLY, CDR2 FYNNEI. In DNA form, the CDR3 reads TGTGCCAGCAGTTGGTGGGATGGCTACACCTTC. This gives the protein CASSWWDGYTF.

This chain links TRBV29-1 with TRBJ1-2; 7 bases are a match to TRBD1. The length of the CDR3 is 13 residues. CDR1 is SQVTM and CDR2 is ANQGSEA in the germline V gene. With V trimmed by 6 bases and J by 6 bases, 10 bases remained unmatched. CDR3 loop: CSVEGAPLNGYTF. CDR3 DNA sequence: TGCAGCGTCGAGGGGGCCCCCCTTAATGGCTACACCTTC.

The chain joins TRBV29-1 to TRBJ2-3; TRBD1 matches at 8 bases. CDR1 and CDR2 (germline): SQVTM, ANQGSEA. The V segment lost 5 bases and the J segment 2 bases; nucleotides outside the gene matches: 3. The CDR3 totals 13 residues. CDR3 sequence (DNA): TGCAGCGTTCACAGGGGGGACACAGATACGCAGTATTTT. It codes for CSVHRGDTDTQYF.

This chain connects TRBV7-8 to TRBJ2-5; D not resolved. The germline V gene encodes CDR1 SGHVS and CDR2 FQNEAQ. This CDR3 has 14 amino acids. V was pared by 1 base and J by 4 bases, with 10 bases between. The CDR3 here is CASSLGGTLETQYF. In nucleotides, the CDR3 is TGTGCCAGCAGCTTAGGGGGAACTCTAGAGACCCAGTACTTC.

This clone was seen a few times. The chain links TRBV29-1 to TRBJ1-4; 12 positions agree with TRBD1. After removal of 3 bases from V and 7 bases from J, the junction contained 0 bases not matched to a gene. The V gene's germline CDR1 is SQVTM and CDR2 ANQGSEA. The CDR3 loop spans 13 amino acids. CDR3 protein: CSVEGQGAEKLFF. The CDR3 region has the DNA TGCAGCGTTGAGGGACAGGGGGCTGAAAAACTGTTTTTT. Together with reference TRBV29-1 and TRBJ1-4, the CDR3 gives the full variable domain: SAVISQKPSRDICQRGTSLTIQCQVDSQVTMMFWYRQQPGQSLTLIATANQGSEATYESGFVIDKFPISRPNLTFSTLTVSNMSPEDSSIYLCSVEGQGAEKLFFGSGTQLSVL.

Only a few counts were recorded for this clone. V and J are TRBV7-9 and TRBJ2-5; D tentatively fits TRBD1 or TRBD2 (5 bases each). This CDR3 has 14 amino acids. Germline V gene sequence: CDR1 SEHNR, CDR2 FQNEAQ (reference sequence). Deletions cut 2 bases from V and 4 bases from J, with 11 bases between. The CDR3 DNA follows: TGTGCCAGCAGCTTATTCGAGGGGACAGAGACCCAGTACTTC. Its protein is CASSLFEGTETQYF.

This rearrangement joins TRBV27 to TRBJ1-6; D is possibly TRBD1 (6 bases). The V and J ends lost 3 bases and 5 bases respectively, with 8 bases between them. The CDR3 has 14 amino acids. Germline V gene data show CDR1 as MNHEY and CDR2 as SMNVEV (reference sequence). CDR3 region: CASSFHRDNSPLHF. CDR3 nucleotide sequence: TGTGCCAGCAGTTTCCACAGGGATAATTCACCCCTCCACTTT.

This sequence joins TRBV29-1 and TRBJ1-4, with D maybe TRBD1 (5 bases). The CDR3 sequence is 12 residues long. In germline, CDR1 is SQVTM, CDR2 ANQGSEA. V gave up 6 bases and J gave up 7 bases, with 12 bases separating them. CDR3 residues: CSVAQGGEKLFF. In DNA, the CDR3 is TGCAGCGTCGCTCAGGGAGGTGAAAAACTGTTTTTT.

The V gene is TRBV7-3, the J gene TRBJ1-2, with D possibly being TRBD1 (5 bases). The CDR3 totals 15 residues. V was trimmed by 5 bases and J by 5 bases, leaving 18 bases between them. The germline CDR1 and CDR2 sequences are SGHTA and FQGTGA. The CDR3 DNA follows: TGTGCCAGCAGCCCGGTGGGAGGGGAGGAGTATGGCTACACCTTC. Encoded protein: CASSPVGGEEYGYTF.

This clone was detected only a few times. The genes are TRBV19 and TRBJ1-5, with D perhaps TRBD1 (5 bases). Germline CDR1 LNHDA, CDR2 SQIVND (reference sequence). With 4 bases removed from V and 4 bases from J, the gap between germline ends came to 11 bases. The CDR3 has 14 residues. CDR3 amino acids: CASSKDRTNQPQHF. The CDR3 DNA follows: TGTGCCAGTAGTAAAGACAGAACAAATCAGCCCCAGCATTTT. Variable domain in full (rest from reference TRBV19 and TRBJ1-5): DGGITQSPKYLFRKEGQNVTLSCEQNLNHDAMYWYRQDPGQGLRLIYYSQIVNDFQKGDIAEGYSVSREKKESFPLTVTSAQKNPTAFYLCASSKDRTNQPQHFGDGTRLSIL.

V is TRBV11-2 and J is TRBJ2-2; 12 bases are a match to TRBD1. The CDR3 loop spans 15 amino acids. V dropped 6 bases and J dropped 6; count of bases not matched to a gene: 5. Germline CDR1 and CDR2: SGHAT and FQNNGV. The CDR3 DNA reads as TGTGCCAGCAGGGGGGACAGGGGGCAGGCCGGGGAGCTGTTTTTT. This encodes CASRGDRGQAGELFF. The full variable domain, with the rest looked up from reference TRBV11-2 and TRBJ2-2, is EAGVAQSPRYKIIEKRQSVAFWCNPISGHATLYWYQQILGQGPKLLIQFQNNGVVDDSQLPKDRFSAERLKGVDSTLKIQPAKLEDSAVYLCASRGDRGQAGELFFGEGSRLTVL.